The 17 T cell receptor beta chains below all came from one sample that was sequenced in a study of Ad26.COV2.S vaccination and SARS-CoV-2 variants. As for treatment: some 19 received Ad26.COV2.S at low or high dose, single or two shots; several received placebo; per-sample allocation not given. It was on day 63 after the first vaccine or placebo injection that samples were taken. The method was immunoSEQ multiplex PCR; TCRdb's version includes in-frame clones alone and lacks a portion of them. The table records 300,000 to 400,000 clones, about 88% of them present only once. The material sequenced was peripheral blood, taken in a trial of Ad26.COV2.S vaccine versus placebo. These receptors came from a person between 18 and 60 years old who received the Ad26.COV2.S COVID-19 vaccine or a placebo.

This chain joins TRBV28 and TRBJ1-5; no firm D call. The V and J ends lost 5 bases and 7 bases respectively, with 12 bases between them. The germline gives CDR1 MDHEN, CDR2 SYDVKM. The CDR3 is made up of 13 amino acids. The CDR3 here is CASSLEEGQPQHF. The CDR3 region has the DNA TGTGCCAGCAGTCTCGAGGAGGGACAGCCCCAGCATTTT.

The sample holds one count of this clone. The V call is TRBV5-1, the J call TRBJ2-6; D ambiguous. CDR1 and CDR2 (germline): SGHRS, YFSETQ. V was trimmed by 2 bases and J by 2 bases, leaving 8 bases between them. The CDR3 is made up of 15 amino acids. CDR3 amino acids: CASSFWEAGANVLTF. The CDR3 DNA follows: TGCGCCAGCAGCTTTTGGGAAGCTGGGGCCAACGTCCTGACTTTC.

V gene TRBV7-2 combines with J gene TRBJ2-7; the match to TRBD1 covers 7 bases. CDR1 and CDR2 (germline): SGHTA, FQGNSA. The V segment lost 7 bases and the J segment 3 bases; nucleotides outside the gene matches: 18. The CDR3 is made up of 17 amino acids. The DNA of the CDR3 is TGTGCCAGCACCCCCCTCAACAGGGGACCGCCTCTCTACGAGCAGTACTTC. Protein: CASTPLNRGPPLYEQYF. The entire variable domain, with the rest obtained from reference TRBV7-2 and TRBJ2-7, is as follows: GAGVSQSPSNKVTEKGKDVELRCDPISGHTALYWYRQSLGQGLEFLIYFQGNSAPDKSGLPSDRFSAERTGGSVSTLTIQRTQQEDSAVYLCASTPLNRGPPLYEQYFGPGTRLTVT.

This clone was observed a handful of times. V usage is TRBV3-1 (or the pseudogene TRBV3-2) and J usage is TRBJ1-2, with a possible D match to TRBD1 (5 bases). Trimming pared 5 bases from V and 4 bases from J, leaving 17 bases between. The germline V gene has CDR1 LGHDT and CDR2 YNNKEL (reference sequence). The CDR3 length is 15 residues. The CDR3, as DNA: TGTGCCAGCAGCGCCAATGAAAGGGGCGGCTATGGCTACACCTTC. It codes for CASSANERGGYGYTF.

The V call is TRBV15, the J call TRBJ2-1, with D possibly being TRBD1 or TRBD2 (5 bases each). Trimming removed 3 bases from V and 7 bases from J, with 13 bases in between. This CDR3 region has 14 residues. CDR1 and CDR2 (germline): LNHNV, YYDKDF (reference sequence). The chain's CDR3 is CATSRAMGTNEQFF. CDR3 DNA: TGTGCCACCAGCAGGGCCATGGGGACGAATGAGCAGTTCTTC.

This chain uses TRBV3-1 (or the pseudogene TRBV3-2) with TRBJ1-1; unclear D gene. The CDR3 covers 15 residues. Deletions cut 4 bases from V and 0 bases from J, with 12 bases between. Germline V gene sequence: CDR1 LGHDT, CDR2 YNNKEL (reference sequence). The CDR3 DNA reads TGTGCCAGCAGCCCACCGGTAGCTATGAACACTGAAGCTTTCTTT. Encoded protein: CASSPPVAMNTEAFF.

The chain combines TRBV9 with TRBJ2-5; 9 bases map to TRBD2. The CDR3 length is 16 residues. Germline CDR1 SGDLS, CDR2 YYNGEE. V dropped 0 bases and J dropped 1; count of bases not matched to a gene: 4. This CDR3 reads CASSVDSGGPQETQYF. DNA for the CDR3: TGTGCCAGCAGCGTAGATAGCGGGGGTCCCCAAGAGACCCAGTACTTC.

The chain combines TRBV11-2 with TRBJ1-4, with D tentatively TRBD1 (6 bases). There are 15 residues in the CDR3. CDR1 and CDR2 from the germline V gene are SGHAT and FQNNGV. The V gene lost 0 bases and the J gene lost 14 bases, with 19 bases spanning the gap. The CDR3 region has the DNA TGTGCCAGCAGCTTAGATCGGAGGACAGCCGTGGGGCTGTTTTTT. Its protein product is CASSLDRRTAVGLFF.

The chain has TRBV7-8 and TRBJ1-2, with TRBD1 identical over 9 bases. Unmatched junction bases numbered 16, after V lost 5 bases and J lost 3 bases. This CDR3 is built from 18 residues. The germline V gene encodes CDR1 SGHVS and CDR2 FQNEAQ. In nucleotides, the CDR3 is TGTGCCAGCAGCGCCTACCCCCGGGACAGGGATCTTTACTATGGCTACACCTTC. It translates to CASSAYPRDRDLYYGYTF.

The chain has TRBV20-1 and TRBJ1-2, with D possibly matching TRBD1 (5 bases). This CDR3 comprises 11 residues. Germline-derived CDR1 and CDR2 are DFQATT and SNEGSKA (reference sequence). V was clipped by 3 bases and J by 8 bases, with 10 bases between them. Written as DNA, the CDR3 is TGCAGTGCTAGTCGGGACGGAGGCTACACCTTC. Translated, it gives CSASRDGGYTF.

A few counts support this clone. The rearrangement links TRBV5-4 to TRBJ2-2; D may match TRBD1 or TRBD2 (5 bases each). V was trimmed by 4 bases and J by 0 bases, leaving 10 bases between them. Germline lookup yields CDR1 SGHNT and CDR2 YYREEE (reference sequence). The CDR3 sequence is 15 residues long. Written as DNA, the CDR3 is TGTGCCAGCAGCAAGGGACCCGCGAACACCGGGGAGCTGTTTTTT. Translated, it gives CASSKGPANTGELFF.

This chain joins TRBV11-2 and TRBJ2-1, with TRBD1 identical over 9 bases. V shed 7 bases, J shed 7 bases, and the junction held 8 bases outside the gene matches. The CDR3 is made up of 14 amino acids. Germline values: CDR1 SGHAT, CDR2 FQNNGV. The CDR3 reads CASTGTGRKNEQFF. CDR3 DNA sequence: TGTGCCAGCACGGGGACAGGGCGAAAGAATGAGCAGTTCTTC.

CDR3 DNA sequence: TGTGCCAGCAGTTTATACCGGGACAGGGGCACCGGGGAGCTGTTTTTT. This gives the protein CASSLYRDRGTGELFF. The chain uses TRBV28 and TRBJ2-2; 10 bases line up with TRBD1. CDR1 and CDR2 from the germline V gene are MDHEN and SYDVKM. V trimming: 1 base; J trimming: 4 bases; junction bases outside the gene matches: 3. This CDR3 spans 16 amino acids.

Here the CDR3 DNA reads TGTGCCACCAGCAGAGATGTTAGCCGAAATTCGGCCTACGAGCAGTACTTC. The encoded protein is CATSRDVSRNSAYEQYF. This rearrangement joins TRBV15 to TRBJ2-7; D ambiguous. Germline V lookup: CDR1 LNHNV, CDR2 YYDKDF (reference sequence). The CDR3 contains 17 residues. Deletions cut 0 bases from V and 2 bases from J, with 17 bases between.

In DNA form, the CDR3 reads TGTGCCAGCAGCACGTGGGGCAGGGGGCAAGAGACCCAGTACTTC. It translates to CASSTWGRGQETQYF. This chain joins TRBV11-1 and TRBJ2-5; TRBD1 matches at 7 bases. Looked up from germline, CDR1 is SGHAT and CDR2 is FQDESV (reference sequence). The CDR3 is 15 amino acids. The ends lost 5 bases at V and 2 bases at J; junction bases unmatched: 8.

This chain joins TRBV28 and TRBJ2-7; TRBD1 or TRBD2 may be the D gene (5 bases each). CDR3 length: 15 residues. Per germline, CDR1 MDHEN and CDR2 SYDVKM. Trimming cost V 1 base and J 0 bases, with 10 bases left between them. This CDR3 is CASSLFTGTSYEQYF. DNA for the CDR3: TGTGCCAGCAGTTTATTTACCGGGACCTCCTACGAGCAGTACTTC.

The DNA of the CDR3 is TGTGCCAGCACCCCAGGGCCGGGCTCACCCCTCCACTTT. Translated, it gives CASTPGPGSPLHF. The chain carries TRBV7-8 and TRBJ1-6, with D perhaps matching TRBD1 (5 bases). CDR3 length: 13 amino acids. The V end was cut by 7 bases, the J end by 10 bases, with 14 bases between. Germline V gene data show CDR1 as SGHVS and CDR2 as FQNEAQ.